This passage covers 14 T cell receptor beta chains from one sample sequenced in a study of blood T cell repertoires in COVID-19. TCRdb keeps only in-frame clones here, not all; method: immunoSEQ multiplex PCR. This table holds 15,000 to 17,000 clones, around 83% found once. Sequenced input: peripheral blood. The receptors come from a man in his fifties or sixties with acute or convalescent COVID-19.

The chain links TRBV6-5 to TRBJ1-1; 7 bases map to TRBD1. The junction had 6 bases not matched to a gene; V was cut back by 2 bases and J by 6 bases. Germline V gene sequence: CDR1 MNHEY, CDR2 SVGAGI. This CDR3 has 14 residues. This chain's CDR3 is CASSYRRGVAEAFF. In DNA, the CDR3 is TGTGCCAGCAGTTACCGCAGGGGGGTCGCTGAAGCTTTCTTT.

This sequence joins TRBV4-1 and TRBJ2-2, with D possibly matching TRBD1 (7 bases). V gave up 1 base and J gave up 5 bases, with 14 bases separating them. Germline assignment: CDR1 MGHRA and CDR2 YSYEKL. The CDR3 extends over 16 amino acids. CDR3 region: CASSQVDRAGTGELFF. DNA of the CDR3: TGCGCCAGCAGCCAAGTAGACAGGGCGGGGACCGGGGAGCTGTTTTTT.

The V call is TRBV3-1 (or the pseudogene TRBV3-2), the J call TRBJ2-7; D might be TRBD1 (6 bases). V gave up 4 bases and J gave up 2 bases, with 18 bases separating them. There are 16 residues in the CDR3. Germline CDR1 and CDR2: LGHDT and YNNKEL (reference sequence). The CDR3 loop reads CASSLIYRDPTYEQYF. CDR3 coding DNA: TGTGCCAGCAGCCTCATCTACAGGGATCCCACCTACGAGCAGTACTTC.

The chain combines TRBV11-2 with TRBJ1-2, with D possibly TRBD1 on 5 matching bases. CDR3 length: 14 amino acids. Trimming stripped 7 bases from V and 4 bases from J, with 16 bases between. Germline CDR1 reads SGHAT; CDR2 reads FQNNGV. CDR3: CASNQGEVFYGYTF. CDR3 bases: TGTGCCAGCAACCAAGGGGAGGTTTTCTATGGCTACACCTTC. The variable domain in full, completed from reference TRBV11-2 and TRBJ1-2, reads EAGVAQSPRYKIIEKRQSVAFWCNPISGHATLYWYQQILGQGPKLLIQFQNNGVVDDSQLPKDRFSAERLKGVDSTLKIQPAKLEDSAVYLCASNQGEVFYGYTFGSGTRLTVV.

The genes are TRBV18 and TRBJ2-2; no clear D gene. The CDR3 runs to 13 residues. V lost 3 bases and J lost 4, with 6 bases in between. The V gene's germline CDR1 is KGHSH and CDR2 LQKENI. DNA for the CDR3: TGTGCCAGCTCACCTCAGGTCACCGGGGAGCTGTTTTTT. It specifies CASSPQVTGELFF.

In this sample, this clone turned up once. V usage is TRBV19 and J usage is TRBJ2-2, with TRBD2 matching over 7 bases. The CDR3 sequence is 16 residues long. Per the germline V gene, CDR1 is LNHDA and CDR2 is SQIVND (reference sequence). The ends lost 1 base at V and 4 bases at J; junction bases unmatched: 6. The CDR3 loop is CASSIVPSGSTGELFF. CDR3 coding DNA: TGTGCCAGTAGTATAGTTCCTAGCGGAAGCACCGGGGAGCTGTTTTTT.

The chain joins TRBV7-6 to TRBJ2-5; TRBD2 matches at 9 bases. Trimming cost V 5 bases and J 3 bases; bases outside gene matches: 19. The germline gives CDR1 SGHVS, CDR2 FNYEAQ. CDR3 length: 19 amino acids. For the CDR3, the DNA is TGTGCCAGCAGCCCACTAGCGGGTGTAGCGGGAGCGCGAAAAGAGACCCAGTACTTC. This translates into CASSPLAGVAGARKETQYF.

The chain links TRBV24-1 to TRBJ2-3, with a weak D call TRBD1 (6 bases). V shed 4 bases and J shed 2 bases, with 12 bases lying between them. Germline V CDR1 and CDR2: KGHDR, SFDVKD. The CDR3 totals 15 residues. The CDR3 reads CATSDHGTSTDTQYF. The CDR3 DNA reads TGTGCCACCAGTGACCATGGGACATCCACAGATACGCAGTATTTT.

The rearrangement joins TRBV6-6 to TRBJ2-2, with 7 nucleotides matching TRBD1. The germline V gene encodes CDR1 MNHNY and CDR2 SVGAGI (reference sequence). The CDR3 contains 16 residues. The V and J ends lost 5 bases and 2 bases, in that order; junction bases with no gene match: 8. Written as DNA, the CDR3 is TGTGCCAGCAGTCCAAGTAGGGGGCGTAACACCGGGGAGCTGTTTTTT. Amino acids: CASSPSRGRNTGELFF.

The chain joins TRBV6-2 or TRBV6-3 to TRBJ2-1; 10 bases are shared with TRBD2. Germline lookup yields CDR1 MNHEY and CDR2 SVGEGT. This CDR3 comprises 18 residues. The V and J ends lost 0 bases and 4 bases, in that order; junction bases with no gene match: 9. The CDR3 DNA reads TGTGCCAGCAGTTACTCAGAGCTAGCGGGAGCGGGTTACAATGAGCAGTTCTTC. The encoded protein is CASSYSELAGAGYNEQFF.

The V gene is TRBV2, the J gene TRBJ2-7; 10 nucleotides line up with TRBD2. The CDR3 extends over 14 amino acids. V lost 6 bases, J lost 4 bases, and 6 bases stayed unmatched. CDR1 SNHLY and CDR2 FYNNEI come from the germline V gene. CDR3 bases: TGTGCCAGCAGGCGGACTAGCGGATTTTACGAGCAGTACTTC. This encodes CASRRTSGFYEQYF. Supplemented by reference TRBV2 and TRBJ2-7, the full variable domain reads EPEVTQTPSHQVTQMGQEVILRCVPISNHLYFYWYRQILGQKVEFLVSFYNNEISEKSEIFDDQFSVERPDGSNFTLKIRSTKLEDSAMYFCASRRTSGFYEQYFGPGTRLTVT.

V and J are TRBV5-1 and TRBJ1-6; 8 bases are a match to TRBD1. There are 14 residues in the CDR3. The germline V gene encodes CDR1 SGHRS and CDR2 YFSETQ. V shed 4 bases, J shed 6 bases, and the junction held 3 bases outside the gene matches. Here the CDR3 DNA reads TGCGCCAGCAGCAACGGACAGGGTAATTCACCCCTCCACTTT. It encodes CASSNGQGNSPLHF.

The chain joins TRBV7-2 to TRBJ2-1, with TRBD1 matching over 8 bases. Germline V gene lookup returns CDR1 SGHTA and CDR2 FQGNSA. The ends lost 1 base at V and 9 bases at J; junction bases unmatched: 2. The CDR3 length is 13 residues. The CDR3 sequence is CASSLGDRSEQFF. The DNA for the CDR3 is TGTGCCAGCAGCTTAGGGGACAGGAGTGAGCAGTTCTTC.

The CDR3 is CASGNTGELFF. The CDR3 DNA follows: TGTGCCAGTGGCAACACCGGGGAGCTGTTTTTT. This chain uses TRBV19 with TRBJ2-2; D gene ambiguous. This CDR3 spans 11 amino acids. Germline CDR1 reads LNHDA; CDR2 reads SQIVND (reference sequence). The V and J ends lost 8 bases and 2 bases respectively, with 3 bases between them.